These 7 T cell receptor beta chains came from one sample sequenced in a study of T-cell memory formation after mild COVID-19. TCRdb fed the 5' RACE reads into MiXCR, producing one record per CDR3 protein. This sample has approximately 5,000 distinct CDR3 sequences, with roughly a quarter found just once. Sequences were obtained from PBMCs or a T cell subset sorted from them (not recorded which). These receptor sequences come from an adult who had mild COVID-19 (a few samples of this study predate the infection). Cell type and time point are not known.

This clonotype is termed medium-sized. The rearrangement joins TRBV4-1 to TRBJ1-1, with 11 nucleotides matching TRBD1. After removal of 1 base from V and 5 bases from J, the junction contained 6 bases not matched to a gene. The CDR3 is 16 residues long. Germline CDR1 is MGHRA and CDR2 is YSYEKL. The CDR3 region has the DNA TGCGCCAGCAGCCAAGTTGCTGGGGACAGGGGGACTGAAGCTTTCTTT. Translation gives CASSQVAGDRGTEAFF.

The CDR3 DNA reads as TGTGCCAGCAGTTGGTCGGGGGGGCAGCTCACAGATACGCAGTATTTT. It specifies CASSWSGGQLTDTQYF. This chain connects TRBV12-3 or TRBV12-4 to TRBJ2-3; 8 positions match TRBD2. The length of the CDR3 is 16 residues. The V and J ends lost 4 bases and 2 bases, in that order; junction bases with no gene match: 8.

By share of the sample, this clonotype is medium-sized (0.01 to 0.1%). This rearrangement joins TRBV7-2 to TRBJ1-5; tentative D call: TRBD1 (6 bases). Germline V CDR1 and CDR2: SGHTA, FQGNSA. The V gene lost 5 bases and the J gene lost 10 bases, with 18 bases spanning the gap. There are 14 residues in the CDR3. CDR3: CASSPTTGFVPQHF. In DNA form, the CDR3 reads TGTGCCAGCAGCCCAACAACAGGGTTTGTACCCCAGCATTTT.

By share of the sample, this clonotype is medium-sized. This chain uses TRBV7-2 with TRBJ1-1; 7 bases agree with TRBD1. The CDR3 covers 14 residues. V shed 1 base, J shed 4 bases, and the junction held 3 bases outside the gene matches. Germline V gene data show CDR1 as SGHTA and CDR2 as FQGNSA. The CDR3, as DNA: TGTGCCAGCAGCTTAGGGTCAGGGGGCACTGAAGCTTTCTTT. Amino acid sequence: CASSLGSGGTEAFF.

In this sample, this clonotype is medium-sized. The J gene is TRBJ1-1, the V gene TRBV11-2, with D perhaps matching TRBD1 (6 bases). Germline V gene lookup returns CDR1 SGHAT and CDR2 FQNNGV. CDR3 size: 14 residues. The ends were cut back, 1 base at V and 1 base at J, with 7 bases in the middle. CDR3 DNA sequence: TGTGCCAGCAGCTTAGGGACAGCGAACACTGAAGCTTTCTTT. This gives the protein CASSLGTANTEAFF.

This clonotype ranks as medium-sized. The CDR3, as DNA: TGTGCCAGCAGTTTGATCGGGAGCTCCTACGAGCAGTACGTC. Translating gives CASSLIGSSYEQYV. This chain links TRBV6-6 with TRBJ2-7; possibly TRBD2 for D (6 bases). This CDR3 spans 14 amino acids. The germline CDR1 and CDR2 sequences are MNHNY and SVGAGI (reference sequence). With 4 bases removed from V and 0 bases from J, the gap between germline ends came to 10 bases.

This clonotype qualifies as medium-sized. The rearrangement uses TRBV18 and TRBJ2-2, with D perhaps matching TRBD2 (5 bases). The germline CDR1 and CDR2 sequences are KGHSH and LQKENI. There are 15 residues in the CDR3. V was pared by 0 bases and J by 5 bases, with 10 bases between. DNA for the CDR3: TGTGCCAGCTCACCACCCGGAGGTGGTACCGGGGAGCTGTTTTTT. Its protein is CASSPPGGGTGELFF.